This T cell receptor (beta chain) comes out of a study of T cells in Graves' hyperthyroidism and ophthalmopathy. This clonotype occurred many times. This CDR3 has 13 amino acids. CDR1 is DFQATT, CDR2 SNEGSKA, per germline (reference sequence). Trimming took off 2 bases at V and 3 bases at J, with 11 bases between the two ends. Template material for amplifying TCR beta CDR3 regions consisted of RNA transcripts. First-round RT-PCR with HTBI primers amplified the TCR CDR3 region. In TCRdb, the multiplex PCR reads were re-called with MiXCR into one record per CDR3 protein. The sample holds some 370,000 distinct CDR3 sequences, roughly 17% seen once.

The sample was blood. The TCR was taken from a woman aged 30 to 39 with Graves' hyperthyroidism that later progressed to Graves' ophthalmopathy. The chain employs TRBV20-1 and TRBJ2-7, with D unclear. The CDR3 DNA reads TGCAGTGCTAGATCGACGGCAGTCTACGAGCAGTACTTC. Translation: CSARSTAVYEQYF.